These T cell receptor beta chains were read from a single sample in a study of identical twins. TCRdb used MiXCR to reprocess the 5' RACE reads, holding one entry per CDR3 protein. The table lists approximately 700,000 distinct CDR3 sequences, over 5% of them singletons. Sequencing was carried out using naive T cells sorted from blood. The receptors were sampled from a man aged 18 to 29 in good health. Each CDR3 is given with its conserved first and last residue. The D gene is left open where the match is weak. Clone size is not always given. Where it is, it says once, few, many or a class for expanded clones.

>.|TRBV5-6|TRBJ1-2|few
CASNSGGGYGYTF
TGTGCCAGCAACTCTGGTGGGGGCTATGGCTACACCTTC
>.|TRBV12-3/TRBV12-4|TRBJ1-3|many
CASSLGGTGNTIYF
TGTGCCAGCAGTTTAGGGGGTACTGGAAACACCATATATTTT
>TRBD1|TRBV19|TRBJ2-1|many
CASSMGQGNEQFF
TGTGCCAGTAGTATGGGACAGGGCAATGAGCAGTTCTTC
>TRBD2|TRBV6-2/TRBV6-3|TRBJ2-1|many
CASSYPSGIRNEQFF
TGTGCCAGCAGTTACCCTAGCGGGATCAGGAATGAGCAGTTCTTC
>.|TRBV20-1|TRBJ1-3|few
CSARVQGAGNTIYF
TGCAGTGCTAGGGTACAGGGAGCTGGAAACACTATATATTTT
>.|TRBV28|TRBJ2-3|many
CASNNRETSTDTQYF
TGTGCCAGCAATAACAGGGAAACTAGCACAGATACGCAGTATTTT
>TRBD2|TRBV20-1|TRBJ2-1|many
CSAPLGLAGDNEQFF
TGCAGTGCTCCCCTGGGGCTAGCGGGGGACAATGAGCAGTTCTTC
>.|TRBV5-1|TRBJ2-6|.
CASSWTVRGGANVLTF
TGCGCCAGCAGCTGGACCGTCAGGGGTGGGGCCAACGTCCTGACTTTC
>.|TRBV7-9|TRBJ1-5|many
CASSSQGNQPQHF
TGTGCCAGCAGTTCACAGGGCAATCAGCCCCAGCATTTT
>.|TRBV25-1|TRBJ2-5|.
CASTGHYQETQYF
TGTGCCAGCACAGGACACTACCAAGAGACCCAGTACTTC
>.|TRBV7-9|TRBJ2-5|.
CASSGLLQETQYF
TGTGCCAGCAGTGGACTGCTGCAAGAGACCCAGTACTTC
>.|TRBV10-3|TRBJ2-7|many
CAISESTGSMSYEQYF
TGTGCCATCAGTGAGTCGACAGGATCCATGTCCTACGAGCAGTACTTC
>.|TRBV7-9|TRBJ1-2|many
CASSLGQDSRTF
TGTGCCAGCAGCTTAGGTCAGGATTCTCGCACCTTC
>TRBD2|TRBV12-5|TRBJ2-1|many
CASGFSGATIYNEQFF
TGTGCTAGTGGTTTTAGCGGGGCTACGATTTACAATGAGCAGTTCTTC
>.|TRBV12-3/TRBV12-4|TRBJ1-5|many
CASSFRGNQPQHF
TGTGCCAGCAGTTTTAGAGGGAATCAGCCCCAGCATTTT
>.|TRBV5-1|TRBJ2-5|.
CASSLAGHREIQETQYF
TGCGCCAGCAGCTTGGCCGGGCACCGGGAAATCCAAGAGACCCAGTACTTC
>TRBD1|TRBV15|TRBJ1-2|many
CATSRGRDSGYGYTF
TGTGCCACCAGCAGAGGAAGGGACAGCGGCTATGGCTACACCTTC
>.|TRBV20-1|TRBJ1-2|many
CSARVYMDSGGANYGYTF
TGCAGTGCTAGAGTCTACATGGACAGCGGAGGAGCTAACTATGGCTACACCTTC
>TRBD1|TRBV9|TRBJ2-7|many
CASSAQGADSDEQYF
TGTGCCAGCAGCGCCCAGGGGGCGGACTCCGACGAGCAGTACTTC
>TRBD2|TRBV12-3/TRBV12-4|TRBJ2-7|many
CASSLAAGAGEQYF
TGTGCCAGCAGTTTAGCAGCGGGAGCGGGCGAGCAGTACTTC
>.|TRBV9|TRBJ2-3|many
CASSVDTDTQYF
TGTGCCAGCAGCGTCGACACAGATACGCAGTATTTT
>.|TRBV12-3/TRBV12-4|TRBJ2-1|many
CASSSLFRGEQFF
TGTGCCAGCAGTTCGCTTTTCCGGGGTGAGCAGTTCTTC
>.|TRBV24-1|TRBJ2-2|.
CATSDSAITGELFF
TGTGCCACCAGTGATTCAGCCATCACCGGGGAGCTGTTTTTT
>.|TRBV6-1|TRBJ2-2|many
CASGEVLVGELFF
TGTGCCAGCGGGGAGGTCCTCGTCGGGGAGCTGTTTTTT
>.|TRBV4-2|TRBJ2-3|many
CASSQTRTDTQYF
TGTGCCAGCAGCCAGACACGGACAGATACGCAGTATTTT
>.|TRBV5-5|TRBJ1-2|many
CASSWLGQGDYGYTF
TGTGCCAGCAGCTGGTTGGGGCAGGGAGACTATGGCTACACCTTC
>TRBD2|TRBV24-1|TRBJ2-7|.
CATSDTGTSGDEQYF
TGTGCCACCAGTGATACCGGGACTAGCGGGGACGAGCAGTACTTC
>TRBD1|TRBV12-3/TRBV12-4|TRBJ1-1|many
CASISSGQGNTEAFF
TGTGCCAGCATCTCCTCCGGACAGGGGAACACTGAAGCTTTCTTT
>.|TRBV20-1|TRBJ2-3|many
CSARDRLGSTDTQYF
TGCAGTGCTAGAGATCGCCTAGGCAGCACAGATACGCAGTATTTT
>.|TRBV2|TRBJ2-7|few
CASRLGLGDEQYF
TGTGCCAGCAGGTTAGGACTGGGCGACGAGCAGTACTTC
>TRBD1|TRBV6-1|TRBJ1-4|many
CASRRQGNNEKLFF
TGTGCCAGCAGGAGACAGGGGAACAATGAAAAACTGTTTTTT
>TRBD2|TRBV27|TRBJ2-5|many
CASSSLAGVPQETQYF
TGTGCCAGCAGTTCATTAGCGGGAGTCCCGCAAGAGACCCAGTACTTC
>.|TRBV29-1|TRBJ2-7|many
CSVDLGQSYEQYF
TGCAGCGTTGATCTCGGTCAGTCCTACGAGCAGTACTTC
>TRBD1|TRBV29-1|TRBJ2-1|many
CSVDRTGTYNEQFF
TGCAGCGTTGACCGGACAGGGACCTACAATGAGCAGTTCTTC
>TRBD2|TRBV6-1|TRBJ2-3|few
CASSPAPGTSSADTQYF
TGTGCCAGCAGTCCGGCCCCCGGGACTAGCTCCGCAGATACGCAGTATTTT
>.|TRBV6-5|TRBJ2-1|many
CASSYWLAKYNEQFF
TGTGCCAGCAGTTACTGGTTAGCGAAGTACAATGAGCAGTTCTTC
>TRBD2|TRBV6-2/TRBV6-3|TRBJ2-3|.
CASTSSSGGDRSTDTQYF
TGTGCCAGCACTAGTTCGTCGGGAGGGGACCGTAGCACAGATACGCAGTATTTT
>.|TRBV6-2/TRBV6-3|TRBJ2-3|many
CASSPQGNTQYF
TGTGCCAGCAGTCCTCAGGGGAATACGCAGTATTTT
>.|TRBV29-1|TRBJ2-1|many
CSVGTAAGNEQFF
TGCAGCGTTGGGACTGCGGCTGGCAATGAGCAGTTCTTC
>.|TRBV28|TRBJ2-5|few
CASSAPLRGEQETQYF
TGTGCCAGCAGCGCTCCTCTGAGGGGGGAACAAGAGACCCAGTACTTC
>.|TRBV4-2|TRBJ2-1|many
CASSQFGGYNEQFF
TGTGCCAGCAGCCAATTCGGGGGATACAATGAGCAGTTCTTC
>.|TRBV29-1|TRBJ2-2|many
CSVLRANTGELFF
TGCAGCGTGTTGAGGGCGAACACCGGGGAGCTGTTTTTT
>.|TRBV27|TRBJ1-5|few
CASSLGQWVQPQHF
TGTGCCAGCAGTTTAGGACAGTGGGTTCAGCCCCAGCATTTT
>.|TRBV28|TRBJ2-7|.
CASLDSALNEQYF
TGTGCCAGCCTAGACAGCGCGCTCAACGAGCAGTACTTC
>.|TRBV7-3|TRBJ1-6|many
CASSLNPAGLNSPLHF
TGTGCCAGCAGCTTAAACCCGGCAGGGCTTAATTCACCCCTCCACTTT
>TRBD1|TRBV10-3|TRBJ2-1|.
CAISDLGQGESEQFF
TGTGCCATCAGTGATCTGGGGCAGGGGGAATCTGAGCAGTTCTTC
>TRBD2|TRBV4-3|TRBJ2-1|few
CASSQVLAGVNEQFF
TGCGCCAGCAGCCAAGTACTAGCGGGAGTCAATGAGCAGTTCTTC
>TRBD1|TRBV7-2|TRBJ1-2|few
CASSYRQGQDGYTF
TGTGCCAGCAGCTACCGACAGGGCCAGGATGGCTACACCTTC
>TRBD2|TRBV7-8|TRBJ2-1|few
CASSDGLVGEQFF
TGTGCCAGCAGCGACGGACTAGTGGGGGAGCAGTTCTTC
>.|TRBV7-3|TRBJ2-1|few
CASSLTLGSTEQFF
TGTGCCAGCAGCTTAACCCTGGGGTCCACTGAGCAGTTCTTC
>.|TRBV20-1|TRBJ2-6|few
CSASLLAGPSGANVLTF
TGCAGTGCTAGTTTACTTGCGGGACCCTCTGGGGCCAACGTCCTGACTTTC
>.|TRBV25-1|TRBJ1-1|many
CASRWTVDTEAFF
TGTGCCAGCAGGTGGACAGTCGACACTGAAGCTTTCTTT
>.|TRBV18|TRBJ2-7|.
CASSPYNQGISSYEQYF
TGTGCCAGCTCACCTTACAACCAGGGGATATCCTCCTACGAGCAGTACTTC
>TRBD1|TRBV9|TRBJ1-6|few
CASSYRGGNSPLHF
TGTGCCAGCAGCTACAGGGGTGGTAATTCACCCCTCCACTTT
>TRBD1|TRBV5-1|TRBJ2-1|many
CASSLAGTVYNEQFF
TGCGCCAGCAGCTTGGCCGGGACAGTCTACAATGAGCAGTTCTTC